These T cell receptor beta chains were read from a single sample in a study of T cell repertoires in cytomegalovirus infection. These TCRs' antigens remain unknown. TCRdb analysed the reads with MiXCR anew, one entry per CDR3 protein. In the table there are roughly 220,000 distinct CDR3 sequences, 30% to 45% of which are singletons. This specimen was CD8+ T cells from cultured PBMCs, taken from culture after CMV antigen stimulation. The receptors were sampled from a human donor in good health (CMV status not recorded). Some clones in this sample may be carry-over from other donors' samples. Both conserved end residues are part of each CDR3. A D gene is named only where the DNA matches it firmly. Expanded clones get a size class; other rows say once, few or many, or leave the size out.

length,size,D,J,V,DNA,CDR3
13,NA,NA,TRBJ1-5,TRBV29-1,TGCAGCGTGGGGGGGGGCCCTAGACAGCCCCAGCATTTT,CSVGGGPRQPQHF
14,few,NA,TRBJ2-5,TRBV15,TGTGCCACCAGCCCTCTAGGAGCGGGAGAGACCCAGTACTTC,CATSPLGAGETQYF
13,NA,TRBD1,TRBJ2-1,TRBV7-2,TGTGCCAGCAGCTGGACAGGGAGCAATGAGCAGTTCTTC,CASSWTGSNEQFF
18,NA,NA,TRBJ2-3,TRBV15,TGTGCCACCAGCAGAGAAAACGCTCCGGGACAATGGGGGGATACGCAGTATTTT,CATSRENAPGQWGDTQYF
16,NA,TRBD2,TRBJ2-5,TRBV28,TGTGCCAGCAGTCCTCTAGCGGGAGGGAGTCAAGAGACCCAGTACTTC,CASSPLAGGSQETQYF
12,NA,NA,TRBJ2-4,TRBV27,TGTGCCACCAGGGAATCCAAAAACATTCAGTACTTC,CATRESKNIQYF
14,few,NA,TRBJ1-1,TRBV20-1,TGCAGTGCTAGAGATAGGGTGACGGACACTGAAGCTTTCTTT,CSARDRVTDTEAFF
16,NA,TRBD2,TRBJ2-7,TRBV27,TGTGCCAGCAGTTTATCAGGAGCGGGAGACCTCTACGAGCAGTACTTC,CASSLSGAGDLYEQYF
15,NA,NA,TRBJ2-7,TRBV27,TGTGCCAGCAAACTACGGGGGGCGCAGTCCTACGAGCAGTACTTC,CASKLRGAQSYEQYF
16,NA,NA,TRBJ1-5,TRBV23-1,TGCGCCAGCAGTCAATCGTGTCAGGGGCATAATCAGCCCCAGCATTTT,CASSQSCQGHNQPQHF
14,few,TRBD1,TRBJ1-1,TRBV27,TGTGCCAGCAGACCGACAGGGATGAACACTGAAGCTTTCTTT,CASRPTGMNTEAFF
15,NA,TRBD1,TRBJ2-4,TRBV20-1,TGCAGTGCTAGGGACAGGGGCGATGGCAAAAACATTCAGTACTTC,CSARDRGDGKNIQYF
13,many,TRBD1,TRBJ1-2,TRBV7-9,TGTGCCAGTTCGGGACAGGGGAACTATGGCTACACCTTC,CASSGQGNYGYTF
17,few,TRBD1,TRBJ2-3,TRBV4-2,TGTGCCAGCAGCCAGACCGGGACAGGGGGCAGCACAGATACGCAGTATTTT,CASSQTGTGGSTDTQYF
13,NA,NA,TRBJ1-1,TRBV6-6,TGTGCCAGCAGTTACTCGGGACCCCATGAAGCTTTCTTT,CASSYSGPHEAFF
15,NA,NA,TRBJ1-6,TRBV2,TGTGCCAGCAGTGAGCGTTGGCGAGGGAATTCACCCCTCCACTTT,CASSERWRGNSPLHF